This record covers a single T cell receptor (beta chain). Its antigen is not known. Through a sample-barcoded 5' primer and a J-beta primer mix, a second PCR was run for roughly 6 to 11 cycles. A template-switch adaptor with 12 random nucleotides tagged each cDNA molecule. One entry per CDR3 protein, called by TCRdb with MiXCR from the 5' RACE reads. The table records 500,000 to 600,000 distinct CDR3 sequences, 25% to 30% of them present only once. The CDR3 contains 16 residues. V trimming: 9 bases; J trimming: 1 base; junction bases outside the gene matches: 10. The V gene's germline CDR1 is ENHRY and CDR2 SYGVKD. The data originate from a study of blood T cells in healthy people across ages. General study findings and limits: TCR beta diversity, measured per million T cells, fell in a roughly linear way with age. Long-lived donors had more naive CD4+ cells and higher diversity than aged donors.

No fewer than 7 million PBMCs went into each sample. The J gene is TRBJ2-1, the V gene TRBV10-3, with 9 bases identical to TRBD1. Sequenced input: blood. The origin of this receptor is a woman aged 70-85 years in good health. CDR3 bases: TGTGCCATTGCCTCGGCAGGACAGGGGTCCTACAATGAGCAGTTCTTC. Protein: CAIASAGQGSYNEQFF.